These 28 T cell receptor beta chains were sequenced from one sample in a study of control samples from healthy donors and cancer patients. Clones were sequenced by immunoSEQ multiplex PCR, and TCRdb holds only the in-frame ones, with some missing. The sample lists some 150,000 clones, 80% to 95% occurring once. The sequenced sample was blood. These receptors came from a man aged 30 to 39 in good health.

The gene calls are TRBV5-1 and TRBJ1-2, with 9 positions matching TRBD1. The germline V gene encodes CDR1 SGHRS and CDR2 YFSETQ. This CDR3 spans 13 amino acids. The V and J ends lost 6 bases and 8 bases, in that order; junction bases with no gene match: 8. The CDR3 loop is CASTPTGTGGYTF. Here the CDR3 DNA reads TGCGCCAGCACTCCGACCGGGACAGGGGGCTACACCTTC.

V and J are TRBV30 and TRBJ1-2; D ambiguous. Between the trimmed V and J ends, which lost 1 base and 5 bases, there was a span of 11 bases. This CDR3 contains 13 residues. The germline V gene encodes CDR1 GTSNPN and CDR2 SVGIG (reference sequence). CDR3 protein: CAWSGDVGYGYTF. CDR3 sequence (DNA): TGTGCCTGGAGTGGAGACGTAGGATATGGCTACACCTTC.

V gene TRBV30 combines with J gene TRBJ1-2; D might be TRBD1 (5 bases). The CDR3 is 13 residues long. V was clipped by 3 bases and J by 1 base, with 9 bases between them. Germline-derived CDR1 and CDR2 are GTSNPN and SVGIG (reference sequence). CDR3 sequence (DNA): TGTGCCTGGAGCAGGGACCATAACTATGGCTACACCTTC. Protein product: CAWSRDHNYGYTF.

The chain links TRBV7-8 to TRBJ2-3; no clear D gene. This CDR3 is 11 amino acids long. The germline gives CDR1 SGHVS, CDR2 FQNEAQ. The germline V and J ends were trimmed by 1 base and 5 bases, with 1 base remaining between them. The CDR3 bases are TGTGCCAGCAGCTTAGTAGATACGCAGTATTTT. It specifies CASSLVDTQYF.

This chain joins TRBV4-2 and TRBJ1-2; possible D gene TRBD1, 6 bases. Trimming stripped 0 bases from V and 4 bases from J, with 12 bases between. The CDR3 totals 15 residues. CDR1 is LGHNA, CDR2 YNFKEQ, per germline. CDR3: CASSQDHLQGYGYTF. DNA for the CDR3: TGTGCCAGCAGCCAAGATCATCTACAGGGCTATGGCTACACCTTC.

The chain employs TRBV28 and TRBJ2-1; the match to TRBD1 covers 8 bases. The CDR3 extends over 17 amino acids. After removal of 1 base from V and 16 bases from J, the junction contained 21 bases not matched to a gene. In germline, CDR1 is MDHEN, CDR2 SYDVKM. As DNA, the CDR3 is TGTGCCAGCAGTTTATTCGGGGACAGGACTATCAATTCCGATGACTTCTTC. This translates into CASSLFGDRTINSDDFF.

The sample holds one count of this clone. This chain links TRBV6-6 with TRBJ1-2; D is perhaps TRBD1 (6 bases). Per germline, CDR1 MNHNY and CDR2 SVGAGI (reference sequence). This CDR3 spans 14 amino acids. Trimming took off 2 bases at V and 1 base at J, with 8 bases between the two ends. The CDR3 loop reads CASSYIRGNYGYTF. In nucleotides, the CDR3 is TGTGCCAGCAGTTACATCAGGGGTAACTATGGCTACACCTTC.

The rearrangement uses TRBV5-1 and TRBJ2-2; 8 bases line up with TRBD2. The J segment lost 7 bases and the V segment lost 0 bases, leaving 8 bases of the junction unmatched. Germline lookup yields CDR1 SGHRS and CDR2 YFSETQ. The CDR3 is 16 residues long. CDR3 residues: CASSLVGSGDDGELFF. The DNA of the CDR3 is TGCGCCAGCAGCTTGGTTGGTAGCGGGGATGACGGGGAGCTGTTTTTT.

The CDR3 region has the DNA TGTGCCAGCAGTCTAAATAATTCACCCCTCCACTTT. Encoded protein: CASSLNNSPLHF. The rearrangement joins TRBV12-3 or TRBV12-4 to TRBJ1-6, with D unresolved. The CDR3 loop spans 12 amino acids. Between the trimmed V and J ends, which lost 5 bases and 5 bases, there was a span of 4 bases.

The V call is TRBV5-1, the J call TRBJ2-7; D not resolved. This CDR3 is 13 amino acids long. Trimming pared 0 bases from V and 7 bases from J, leaving 11 bases between. Germline V CDR1 and CDR2: SGHRS, YFSETQ. The CDR3 sequence: CASSLGRMGEQYF. The DNA of the CDR3 is TGCGCCAGCAGCTTGGGACGGATGGGGGAGCAGTACTTC. The full variable domain, completed using reference TRBV5-1 and TRBJ2-7, is KAGVTQTPRYLIKTRGQQVTLSCSPISGHRSVSWYQQTPGQGLQFLFEYFSETQRNKGNFPGRFSGRQFSNSRSEMNVSTLELGDSALYLCASSLGRMGEQYFGPGTRLTVT.

This chain uses TRBV7-2 with TRBJ2-1; D is uncertain. The length of the CDR3 is 14 residues. V was cut by 0 bases and J by 6 bases, with 9 bases left in between. Germline V gene data show CDR1 as SGHTA and CDR2 as FQGNSA. The CDR3 sequence is CASSLAGNRNEQFF. In nucleotides, the CDR3 is TGTGCCAGCAGCTTAGCAGGGAACCGCAATGAGCAGTTCTTC.

The rearrangement uses TRBV10-2 and TRBJ2-4, with 7 nucleotides matching TRBD1. This CDR3 region has 13 residues. Per the germline V gene, CDR1 is WSHSY and CDR2 is SAAADI. V was clipped by 4 bases and J by 9 bases; unmatched bases: 6. In nucleotides, the CDR3 is TGCGCCAGCAGTGTAACAGGGGTTAGCATTCAGTACTTC. Its protein product is CASSVTGVSIQYF.

The V gene is TRBV19, the J gene TRBJ1-6; D call uncertain. Between the trimmed V and J ends, which lost 4 bases and 8 bases, there was a span of 9 bases. Germline V gene lookup returns CDR1 LNHDA and CDR2 SQIVND (reference sequence). The CDR3 runs 13 residues. The CDR3 bases are TGTGCCAGTAGTACATTTAAGGATTCACCCCTCCACTTT. It encodes CASSTFKDSPLHF.

In its sample, this clone was seen once. The chain joins TRBV24-1 to TRBJ2-2, with TRBD1 matching 7 bases. The V gene's germline CDR1 is KGHDR and CDR2 SFDVKD. The CDR3 runs to 17 residues. V shed 4 bases and J 4 bases; nucleotides not matched to a gene: 11. The CDR3 DNA reads TGTGCCACCAGTGAAGCGTTCCGGGACAGACTCACCGGGGAGCTGTTTTTT. It encodes CATSEAFRDRLTGELFF.

The rearrangement joins TRBV28 to TRBJ1-3, with 8 bases identical to TRBD1. J gave up 3 bases and V 7 bases, and 8 bases lay outside the gene matches. Germline V gene data show CDR1 as MDHEN and CDR2 as SYDVKM. The CDR3 consists of 15 residues. CDR3 sequence reads: CASTRQGLSGNTIYF. In DNA form, the CDR3 reads TGTGCCAGCACCCGACAGGGGTTAAGTGGAAACACCATATATTTT.

V and J are TRBV5-3 and TRBJ1-2, with a weak D call TRBD1 (6 bases). TRBV5-3 has ORF status, its function being uncertain. Trimming pared 7 bases from V and 6 bases from J, leaving 7 bases between. The CDR3 spans 10 residues. The CDR3 region has the DNA TGTGCCAGACGGACAGATGGCTACACCTTC. Its translation is CARRTDGYTF.

This clone has just one count. The chain carries TRBV11-3 and TRBJ2-3, with TRBD1 identical over 9 bases. This CDR3 has 16 amino acids. Germline CDR1 is SGHNT and CDR2 is YENEEA. Trimming at V came to 4 bases and at J to 7 bases, leaving 12 bases not matched to a gene. CDR3 sequence (DNA): TGTGCCAGCAGCTCCTCATCCGGGACAGGGTTTAATACGCAGTATTTT. It yields the protein CASSSSSGTGFNTQYF.

V is TRBV6-5 and J is TRBJ2-3; TRBD1 aligns across 7 bases. Trimming at V came to 0 bases and at J to 1 base, leaving 4 bases not matched to a gene. CDR1 MNHEY and CDR2 SVGAGI come from the germline V gene. This CDR3 comprises 16 residues. CDR3 residues: CASSYSSQGGTDTQYF. The CDR3, as DNA: TGTGCCAGCAGTTACTCGAGTCAGGGGGGCACAGATACGCAGTATTTT.

The CDR3 loop is CASTALRGLGELFF. Written as DNA, the CDR3 is TGTGCCAGCACCGCTCTCCGGGGACTCGGGGAGCTGTTTTTT. This chain uses TRBV6-5 with TRBJ2-2; TRBD2 might be the D (6 bases). The germline gives CDR1 MNHEY, CDR2 SVGAGI. The CDR3 covers 14 residues. Trimming cost V 7 bases and J 7 bases, with 16 bases left between them.

This rearrangement joins TRBV9 to TRBJ1-2; the match to TRBD1 covers 8 bases. Germline V CDR1 and CDR2: SGDLS, YYNGEE. The CDR3 covers 18 residues. V was pared by 0 bases and J by 1 base, with 11 bases of the junction left unmatched. As DNA, the CDR3 is TGTGCCAGCAGCGTAGACAGTGACAGGGGATTACTTAACTATGGCTACACCTTC. This translates into CASSVDSDRGLLNYGYTF.

This clone was found once. The V gene is TRBV29-1, the J gene TRBJ1-1; 9 nucleotides align to TRBD1. This CDR3 is built from 18 residues. V shed 3 bases, J shed 5 bases, and the junction held 19 bases outside the gene matches. The germline CDR1 and CDR2 sequences are SQVTM and ANQGSEA. The CDR3 DNA reads TGCAGCGTTGATCGATTATATGGGGACAGGGTTGTGAGGACTGAAGCTTTCTTT. This gives the protein CSVDRLYGDRVVRTEAFF. Drawing the rest from reference TRBV29-1 and TRBJ1-1, the complete variable domain is SAVISQKPSRDICQRGTSLTIQCQVDSQVTMMFWYRQQPGQSLTLIATANQGSEATYESGFVIDKFPISRPNLTFSTLTVSNMSPEDSSIYLCSVDRLYGDRVVRTEAFFGQGTRLTVV.

V gene TRBV5-6 combines with J gene TRBJ2-7, with TRBD2 matching 7 bases. Germline V gene sequence: CDR1 SGHDT, CDR2 YYEEEE. This CDR3 comprises 15 residues. The junction had 10 bases not matched to a gene; V was cut back by 4 bases and J by 3 bases. CDR3 loop: CASSPKAGNNYEQYF. CDR3 bases: TGTGCCAGCAGCCCCAAAGCGGGAAACAACTACGAGCAGTACTTC. Supplemented by reference TRBV5-6 and TRBJ2-7, the full variable domain reads DAGVTQSPTHLIKTRGQQVTLRCSPKSGHDTVSWYQQALGQGPQFIFQYYEEEERQRGNFPDRFSGHQFPNYSSELNVNALLLGDSALYLCASSPKAGNNYEQYFGPGTRLTVT.

The chain links TRBV2 to TRBJ1-2; perhaps TRBD1 as D (5 bases). Per germline, CDR1 SNHLY and CDR2 FYNNEI. This CDR3 has 14 amino acids. V gave up 6 bases and J gave up 0 bases, with 11 bases separating them. CDR3 nucleotide sequence: TGTGCCAGCAGGGCAGGGCCAACTAACTATGGCTACACCTTC. Translation gives CASRAGPTNYGYTF.

CDR3 DNA: TGTGCCAGCAGCTCCCAGGGGGCGAGTCAGCCCCAGCATTTT. Translated, it gives CASSSQGASQPQHF. J is TRBJ1-5 and V is TRBV5-4, with 8 bases identical to TRBD1. This CDR3 region has 14 residues. Germline V gene sequence: CDR1 SGHNT, CDR2 YYREEE (reference sequence). Trimming at V came to 3 bases and at J to 6 bases, leaving 5 bases not matched to a gene.

This CDR3 reads CASSFRGLTVTEAFF. Here the CDR3 DNA reads TGTGCCAGCAGTTTTAGAGGACTGACTGTCACTGAAGCTTTCTTT. V is TRBV27 and J is TRBJ1-1; D is unclear. Germline lookup yields CDR1 MNHEY and CDR2 SMNVEV (reference sequence). V was cut by 3 bases and J by 4 bases, with 15 bases left in between. The CDR3 is 15 amino acids.

The chain carries TRBV7-9 and TRBJ2-7; TRBD2 is a possible D gene (6 bases). The germline V gene has CDR1 SEHNR and CDR2 FQNEAQ (reference sequence). V was clipped by 4 bases and J by 7 bases, with 11 bases between them. The length of the CDR3 is 12 residues. The CDR3 loop reads CASSSISGEQYF. The CDR3, as DNA: TGTGCCAGCAGCTCGATTAGCGGAGAGCAGTACTTC.

CDR3 loop: CASRGEGKGLYGYTF. Here the CDR3 DNA reads TGTGCCAGTAGAGGTGAAGGGAAGGGACTCTATGGCTACACCTTC. This chain connects TRBV19 to TRBJ1-2, with TRBD1 as a possible D gene (5 bases). The CDR3 is 15 residues long. The germline V and J ends were trimmed by 6 bases and 4 bases, with 18 bases remaining between them. The germline V gene has CDR1 LNHDA and CDR2 SQIVND (reference sequence).

V is TRBV7-8 and J is TRBJ2-1, with D unclear. The V end lost 4 bases, the J end lost 3 bases, and 4 bases lay between the germline ends. The length of the CDR3 is 12 residues. Germline V gives CDR1 SGHVS, CDR2 FQNEAQ. This CDR3 is CASSSGYNEQFF. CDR3 coding DNA: TGTGCCAGCAGCTCTGGCTACAATGAGCAGTTCTTC.